This TCR beta chain was observed in a study of blood T cell repertoires in COVID-19. On the study more broadly: COVID-19 samples collected from the United States, Italy and Spain covered acute and convalescent phases.

Trimming shortened V by 5 bases and J by 2 bases, and 13 bases separated the two germline ends. The CDR3 totals 14 residues. The germline V gene has CDR1 SGHVS and CDR2 FQNEAQ. The protocol was immunoSEQ multiplex PCR, while the TCRdb copy is restricted to in-frame clones and leaves out a portion. Found here are about 120,000 clones, approximately 90% of them singletons; the top ten hold approximately 2%. The sequence came from a woman in her 50s with acute or convalescent COVID-19. The sample taken for sequencing was peripheral blood. The V call is TRBV7-8, the J call TRBJ2-7, with D possibly matching TRBD1 (5 bases). This chain's CDR3 is CASSERGWTYEQYF. Here the CDR3 DNA reads TGTGCCAGCAGCGAAAGGGGTTGGACCTACGAGCAGTACTTC.